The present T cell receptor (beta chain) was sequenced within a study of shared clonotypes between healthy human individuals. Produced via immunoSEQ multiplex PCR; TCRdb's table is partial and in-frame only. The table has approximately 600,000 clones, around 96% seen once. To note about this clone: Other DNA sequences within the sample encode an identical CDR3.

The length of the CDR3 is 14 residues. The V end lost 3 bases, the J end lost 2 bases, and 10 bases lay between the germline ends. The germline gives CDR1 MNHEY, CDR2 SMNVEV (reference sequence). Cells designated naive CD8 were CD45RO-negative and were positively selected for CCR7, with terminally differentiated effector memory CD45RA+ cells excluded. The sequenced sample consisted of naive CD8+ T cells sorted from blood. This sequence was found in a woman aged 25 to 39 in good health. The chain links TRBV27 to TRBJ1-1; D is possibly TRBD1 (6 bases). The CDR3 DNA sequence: TGTGCCAGCAGTTTGACAGGCCTTAACACTGAAGCTTTCTTT. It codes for CASSLTGLNTEAFF.